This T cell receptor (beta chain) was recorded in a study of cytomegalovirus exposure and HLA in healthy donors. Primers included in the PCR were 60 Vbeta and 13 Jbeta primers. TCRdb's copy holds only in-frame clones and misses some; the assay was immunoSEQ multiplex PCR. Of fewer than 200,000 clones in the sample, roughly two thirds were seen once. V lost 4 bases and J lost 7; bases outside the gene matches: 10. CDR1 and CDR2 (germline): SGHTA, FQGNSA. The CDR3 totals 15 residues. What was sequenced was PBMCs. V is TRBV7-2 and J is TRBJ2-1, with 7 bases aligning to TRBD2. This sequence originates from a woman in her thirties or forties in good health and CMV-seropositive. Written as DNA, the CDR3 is TGTGCCAGCAGCTGGCCCCGCGGGAGAAGTAATGAGCAGTTCTTC. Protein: CASSWPRGRSNEQFF. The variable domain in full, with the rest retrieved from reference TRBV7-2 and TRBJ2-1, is GAGVSQSPSNKVTEKGKDVELRCDPISGHTALYWYRQSLGQGLEFLIYFQGNSAPDKSGLPSDRFSAERTGGSVSTLTIQRTQQEDSAVYLCASSWPRGRSNEQFFGPGTRLTVL.